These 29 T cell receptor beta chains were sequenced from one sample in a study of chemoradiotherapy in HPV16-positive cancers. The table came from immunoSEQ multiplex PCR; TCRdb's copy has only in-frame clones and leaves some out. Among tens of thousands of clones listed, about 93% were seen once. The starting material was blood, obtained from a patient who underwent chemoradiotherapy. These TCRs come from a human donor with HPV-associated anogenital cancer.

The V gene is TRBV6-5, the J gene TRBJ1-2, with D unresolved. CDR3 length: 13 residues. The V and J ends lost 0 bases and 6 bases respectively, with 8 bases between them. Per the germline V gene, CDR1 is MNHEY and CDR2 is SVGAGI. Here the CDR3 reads CASSYSRGHGYTF. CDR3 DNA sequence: TGTGCCAGCAGTTACTCGCGGGGTCATGGCTACACCTTC.

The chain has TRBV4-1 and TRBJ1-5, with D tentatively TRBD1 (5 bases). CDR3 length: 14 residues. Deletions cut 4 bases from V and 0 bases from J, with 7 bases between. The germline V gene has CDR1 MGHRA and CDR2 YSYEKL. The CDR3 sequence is CASSPDNSNQPQHF. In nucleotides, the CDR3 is TGCGCCAGCAGCCCGGACAATAGCAATCAGCCCCAGCATTTT.

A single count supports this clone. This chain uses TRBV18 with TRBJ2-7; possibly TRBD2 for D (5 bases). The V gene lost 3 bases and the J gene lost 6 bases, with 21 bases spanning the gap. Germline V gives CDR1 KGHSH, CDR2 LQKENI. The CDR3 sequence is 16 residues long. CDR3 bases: TGTGCCAGCTCACCGACAATTTCGACTACCCCTAGCGAGCAGTACTTC. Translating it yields CASSPTISTTPSEQYF.

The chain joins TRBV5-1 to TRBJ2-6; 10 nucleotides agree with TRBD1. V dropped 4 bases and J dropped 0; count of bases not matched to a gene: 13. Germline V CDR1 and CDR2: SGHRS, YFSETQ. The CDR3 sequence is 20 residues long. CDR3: CASSASRGGQGVSGANVLTF. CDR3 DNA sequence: TGCGCCAGCAGCGCCAGTCGGGGAGGACAGGGGGTCTCTGGGGCCAACGTCCTGACTTTC.

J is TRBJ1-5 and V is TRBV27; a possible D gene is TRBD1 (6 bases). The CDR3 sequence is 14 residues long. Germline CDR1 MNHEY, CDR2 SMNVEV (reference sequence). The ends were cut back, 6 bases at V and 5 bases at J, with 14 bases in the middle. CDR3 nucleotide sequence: TGTGCCAGCAGACCCACAGGGACCTATCAGCCCCAGCATTTT. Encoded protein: CASRPTGTYQPQHF.

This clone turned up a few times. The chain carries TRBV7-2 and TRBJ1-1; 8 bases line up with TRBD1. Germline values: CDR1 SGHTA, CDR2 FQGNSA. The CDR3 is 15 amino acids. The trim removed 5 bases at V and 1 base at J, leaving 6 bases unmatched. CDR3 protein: CASSNGQGGNTEAFF. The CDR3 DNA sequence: TGTGCCAGCAGCAACGGACAGGGAGGGAACACTGAAGCTTTCTTT. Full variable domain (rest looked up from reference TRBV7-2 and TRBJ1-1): GAGVSQSPSNKVTEKGKDVELRCDPISGHTALYWYRQSLGQGLEFLIYFQGNSAPDKSGLPSDRFSAERTGGSVSTLTIQRTQQEDSAVYLCASSNGQGGNTEAFFGQGTRLTVV.

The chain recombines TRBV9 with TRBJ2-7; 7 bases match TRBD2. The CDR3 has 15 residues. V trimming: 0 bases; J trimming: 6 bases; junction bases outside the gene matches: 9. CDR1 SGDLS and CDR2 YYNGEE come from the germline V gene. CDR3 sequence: CASSVDPGGKSEQYF. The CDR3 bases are TGTGCCAGCAGCGTAGACCCCGGGGGGAAGTCCGAGCAGTACTTC. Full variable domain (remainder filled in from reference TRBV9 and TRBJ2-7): DSGVTQTPKHLITATGQRVTLRCSPRSGDLSVYWYQQSLDQGLQFLIQYYNGEERAKGNILERFSAQQFPDLHSELNLSSLELGDSALYFCASSVDPGGKSEQYFGPGTRLTVT.

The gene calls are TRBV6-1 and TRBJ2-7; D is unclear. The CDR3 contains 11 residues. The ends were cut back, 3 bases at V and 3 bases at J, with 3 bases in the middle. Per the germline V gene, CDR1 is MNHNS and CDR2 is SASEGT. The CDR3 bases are TGTGCCAGCAGTGACAACTACGAGCAGTACTTC. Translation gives CASSDNYEQYF.

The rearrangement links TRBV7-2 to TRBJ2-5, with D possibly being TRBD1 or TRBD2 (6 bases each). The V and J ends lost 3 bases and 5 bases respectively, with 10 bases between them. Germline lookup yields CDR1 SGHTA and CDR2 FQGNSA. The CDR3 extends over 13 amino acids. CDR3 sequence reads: CASSFPGGETQYF. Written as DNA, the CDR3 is TGTGCCAGCAGCTTTCCCGGGGGCGAGACCCAGTACTTC.

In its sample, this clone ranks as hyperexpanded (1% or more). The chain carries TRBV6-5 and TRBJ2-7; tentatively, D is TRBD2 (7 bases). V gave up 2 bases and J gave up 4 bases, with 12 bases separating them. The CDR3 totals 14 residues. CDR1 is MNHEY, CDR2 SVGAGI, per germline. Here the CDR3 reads CASSYGGAGYEQYF. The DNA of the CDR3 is TGTGCCAGCAGTTACGGGGGGGCCGGGTACGAGCAGTACTTC.

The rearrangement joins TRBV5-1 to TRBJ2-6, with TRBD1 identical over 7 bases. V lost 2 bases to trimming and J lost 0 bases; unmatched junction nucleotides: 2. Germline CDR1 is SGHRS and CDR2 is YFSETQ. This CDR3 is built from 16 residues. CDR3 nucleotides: TGCGCCAGCAGCTTAGGGACAGACTCTGGGGCCAACGTCCTGACTTTC. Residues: CASSLGTDSGANVLTF.

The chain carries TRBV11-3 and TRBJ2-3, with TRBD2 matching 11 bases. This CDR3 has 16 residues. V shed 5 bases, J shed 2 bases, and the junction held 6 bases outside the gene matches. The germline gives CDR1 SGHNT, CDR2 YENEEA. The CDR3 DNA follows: TGTGCCAGCAGCAAGTTAGCGGGGGGGCTCACAGATACGCAGTATTTT. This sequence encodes CASSKLAGGLTDTQYF.

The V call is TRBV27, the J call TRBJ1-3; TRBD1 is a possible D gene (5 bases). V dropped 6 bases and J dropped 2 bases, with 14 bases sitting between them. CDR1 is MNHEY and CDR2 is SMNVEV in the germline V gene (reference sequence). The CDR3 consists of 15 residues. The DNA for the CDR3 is TGTGCCAGCAGCGTGCAGGGATTAGCTGGAAACACCATATATTTT. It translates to CASSVQGLAGNTIYF.

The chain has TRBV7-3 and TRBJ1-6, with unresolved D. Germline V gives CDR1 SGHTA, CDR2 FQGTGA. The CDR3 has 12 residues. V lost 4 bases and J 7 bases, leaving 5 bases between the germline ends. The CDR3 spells CASSYPNSPLHF. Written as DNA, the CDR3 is TGTGCCAGCAGCTACCCAAATTCACCCCTCCACTTT.

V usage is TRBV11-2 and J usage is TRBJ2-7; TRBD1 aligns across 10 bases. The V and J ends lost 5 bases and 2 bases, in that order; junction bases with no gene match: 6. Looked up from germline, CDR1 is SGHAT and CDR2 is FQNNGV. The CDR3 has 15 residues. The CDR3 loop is CASSTGTGVAYEQYF. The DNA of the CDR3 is TGTGCCAGCAGCACAGGGACAGGGGTCGCCTACGAGCAGTACTTC. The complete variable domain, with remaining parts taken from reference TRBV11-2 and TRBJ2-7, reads EAGVAQSPRYKIIEKRQSVAFWCNPISGHATLYWYQQILGQGPKLLIQFQNNGVVDDSQLPKDRFSAERLKGVDSTLKIQPAKLEDSAVYLCASSTGTGVAYEQYFGPGTRLTVT.

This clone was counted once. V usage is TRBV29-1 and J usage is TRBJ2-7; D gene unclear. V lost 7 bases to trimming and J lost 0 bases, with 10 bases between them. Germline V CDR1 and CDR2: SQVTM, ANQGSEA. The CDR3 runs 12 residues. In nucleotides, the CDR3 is TGCAGCGGCAGGACGGCCTCCTACGAGCAGTACTTC. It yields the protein CSGRTASYEQYF.

The CDR3 DNA reads TGTGCCAGCAGTTTAGCACCAAACACCGGGGAGCTGTTTTTT. This codes for CASSLAPNTGELFF. The chain combines TRBV27 with TRBJ2-2; D is ambiguous. The germline CDR1 and CDR2 sequences are MNHEY and SMNVEV (reference sequence). The CDR3 has 14 amino acids. The V and J ends lost 2 bases and 2 bases respectively, with 6 bases between them.

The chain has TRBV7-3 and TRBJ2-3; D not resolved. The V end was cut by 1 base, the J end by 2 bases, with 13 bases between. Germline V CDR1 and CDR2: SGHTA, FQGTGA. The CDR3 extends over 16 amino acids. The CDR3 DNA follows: TGTGCCAGCAGCTTAATGGCTGACTTTCTCACAGATACGCAGTATTTT. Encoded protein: CASSLMADFLTDTQYF.

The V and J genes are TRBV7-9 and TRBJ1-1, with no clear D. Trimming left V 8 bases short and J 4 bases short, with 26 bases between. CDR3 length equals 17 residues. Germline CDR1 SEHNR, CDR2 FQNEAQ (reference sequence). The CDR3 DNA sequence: TGTGCCAGCGCCACCCCGACCCGGGAGATCCCCTCCACTGAAGCTTTCTTT. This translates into CASATPTREIPSTEAFF. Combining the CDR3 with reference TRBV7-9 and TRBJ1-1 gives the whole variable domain DTGVSQNPRHKITKRGQNVTFRCDPISEHNRLYWYRQTLGQGPEFLTYFQNEAQLEKSRLLSDRFSAERPKGSFSTLEIQRTEQGDSAMYLCASATPTREIPSTEAFFGQGTRLTVV.

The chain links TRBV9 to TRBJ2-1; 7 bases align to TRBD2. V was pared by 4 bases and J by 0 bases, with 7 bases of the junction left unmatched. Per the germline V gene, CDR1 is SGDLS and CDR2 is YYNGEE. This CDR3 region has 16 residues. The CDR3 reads CASSRRGDLSYNEQFF. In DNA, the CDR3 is TGTGCCAGCAGCCGTCGGGGGGACCTCTCCTACAATGAGCAGTTCTTC.

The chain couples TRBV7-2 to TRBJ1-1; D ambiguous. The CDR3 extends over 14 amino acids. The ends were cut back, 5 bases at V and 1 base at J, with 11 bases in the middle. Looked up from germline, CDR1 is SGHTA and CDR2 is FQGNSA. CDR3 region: CASSLHRANTEAFF. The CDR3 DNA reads TGTGCCAGCAGCCTCCACCGGGCGAACACTGAAGCTTTCTTT.

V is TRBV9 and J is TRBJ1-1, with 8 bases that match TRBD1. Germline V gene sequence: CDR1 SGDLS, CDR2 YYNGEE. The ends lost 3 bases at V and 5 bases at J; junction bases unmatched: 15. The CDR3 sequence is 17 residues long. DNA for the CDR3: TGTGCCAGCAGCGCGCTCGGTTCAGGGGGCTATCGGACTGAAGCTTTCTTT. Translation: CASSALGSGGYRTEAFF.

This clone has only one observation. The CDR3 loop is CAISALGDGGELFF. CDR3 bases: TGTGCCATCAGTGCGCTGGGTGACGGCGGGGAGCTGTTTTTT. This rearrangement joins TRBV10-3 to TRBJ2-2; D gene ambiguous. CDR1 ENHRY and CDR2 SYGVKD come from the germline V gene. The length of the CDR3 is 14 residues. V lost 4 bases, J lost 7 bases, and 13 bases lay in between.

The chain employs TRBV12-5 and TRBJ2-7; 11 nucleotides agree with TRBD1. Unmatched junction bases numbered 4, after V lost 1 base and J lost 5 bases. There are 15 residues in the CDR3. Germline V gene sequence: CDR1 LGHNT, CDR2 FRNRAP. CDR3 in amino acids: CASGLGTGGGDEQYF. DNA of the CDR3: TGTGCTAGTGGTTTGGGGACAGGGGGCGGCGACGAGCAGTACTTC.

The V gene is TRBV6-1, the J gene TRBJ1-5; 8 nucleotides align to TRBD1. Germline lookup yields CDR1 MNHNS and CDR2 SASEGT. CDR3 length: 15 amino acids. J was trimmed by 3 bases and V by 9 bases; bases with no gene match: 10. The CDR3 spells CARGPGQAYNQPQHF. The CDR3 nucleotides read TGTGCCAGGGGGCCGGGACAGGCTTACAATCAGCCCCAGCATTTT.

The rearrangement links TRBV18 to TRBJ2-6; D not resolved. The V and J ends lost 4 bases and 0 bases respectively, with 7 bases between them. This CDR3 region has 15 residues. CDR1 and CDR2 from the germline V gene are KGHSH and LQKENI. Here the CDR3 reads CASSRRDSGANVLTF. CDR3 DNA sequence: TGTGCCAGCTCACGCCGAGACTCTGGGGCCAACGTCCTGACTTTC.

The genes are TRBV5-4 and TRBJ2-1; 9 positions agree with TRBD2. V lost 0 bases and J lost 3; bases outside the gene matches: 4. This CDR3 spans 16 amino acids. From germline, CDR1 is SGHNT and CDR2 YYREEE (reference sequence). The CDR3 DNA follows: TGTGCCAGCAGCTTGGAAGCGGGGGGCCACTACAATGAGCAGTTCTTC. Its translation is CASSLEAGGHYNEQFF.

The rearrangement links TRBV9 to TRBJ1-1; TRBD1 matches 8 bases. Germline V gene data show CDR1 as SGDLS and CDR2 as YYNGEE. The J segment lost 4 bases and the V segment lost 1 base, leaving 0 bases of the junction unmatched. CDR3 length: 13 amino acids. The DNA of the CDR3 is TGTGCCAGCAGCGTAACAGGGGGCACTGAAGCTTTCTTT. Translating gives CASSVTGGTEAFF.

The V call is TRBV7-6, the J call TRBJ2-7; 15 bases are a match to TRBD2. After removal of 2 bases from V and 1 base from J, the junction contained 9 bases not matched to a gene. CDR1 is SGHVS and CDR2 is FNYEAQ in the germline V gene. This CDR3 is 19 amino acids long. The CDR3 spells CASSLTGLAGGKISYEQYF. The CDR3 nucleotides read TGTGCCAGCAGCTTAACGGGACTAGCGGGGGGTAAAATATCCTACGAGCAGTACTTC.